The present TCR beta chain was sequenced within a study of cytomegalovirus exposure and HLA in healthy donors. Findings of the study overall: Most likely, a cluster of highly shared sequence variants arose as a sequencing artifact.

Details on this clone: Its antigen is not identified.

Vbeta (60) and Jbeta (13) primers were used in the PCR. Data came from immunoSEQ multiplex PCR; TCRdb stores just in-frame clones and leaves some out. The sample holds 130,000 to 150,000 clones, 70% to 75% seen once. The CDR3 runs to 15 residues. CDR1 and CDR2 (germline): MNHNS, SASEGT. Trimming shortened V by 8 bases and J by 6 bases, and 20 bases separated the two germline ends. Sequences were obtained from PBMCs. The sequence came from a human donor in good health. The rearrangement links TRBV6-1 to TRBJ1-5; D is ambiguous. The CDR3 DNA reads as TGTGCCAGCTCGGAAACTAGGGCGTTATCTCAGCCCCAGCATTTT. Translated, it gives CASSETRALSQPQHF.